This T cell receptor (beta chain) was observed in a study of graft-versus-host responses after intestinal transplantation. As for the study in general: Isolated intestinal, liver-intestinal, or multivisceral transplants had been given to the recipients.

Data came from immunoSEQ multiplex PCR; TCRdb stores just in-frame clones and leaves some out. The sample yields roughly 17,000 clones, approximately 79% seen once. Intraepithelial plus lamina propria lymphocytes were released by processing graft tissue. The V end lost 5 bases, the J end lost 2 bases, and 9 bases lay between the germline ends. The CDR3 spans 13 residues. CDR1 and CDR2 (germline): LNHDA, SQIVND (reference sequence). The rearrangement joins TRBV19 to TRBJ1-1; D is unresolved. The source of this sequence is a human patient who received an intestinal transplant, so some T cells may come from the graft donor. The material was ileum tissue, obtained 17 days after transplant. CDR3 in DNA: TGTGCCAGTAGTTCCCACGTAAACACTGAAGCTTTCTTT. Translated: CASSSHVNTEAFF.